This T cell receptor beta chain was profiled in a study of blood T cell repertoires in COVID-19. Background on the study: Acute-phase and convalescent COVID-19 samples originated in the United States, Italy and Spain. Sources were T cells, B-cell-depleted T cells, or PBMCs; the material itself was cDNA or gDNA.

The cohort comprised adults aged 18 to 89 years residing in around 25 US areas. Cohort 3 donors were reported recovered after two negative PCRs, clearance, or symptom resolution. V lost 7 bases, J lost 1 base, and 9 bases lay in between. The CDR3 length is 13 residues. Germline V gene sequence: CDR1 MDHEN, CDR2 SYDVKM. TCRdb's copy holds only in-frame clones and misses some; the assay was immunoSEQ multiplex PCR. The sample holds 290,000 or so clones; around nine tenths are singletons and the top ten take 0.95% to 1.2%. The sequence came from a woman aged 25 to 39 who had recovered from COVID-19. This sequence joins TRBV28 and TRBJ2-3, with TRBD2 as a possible D gene (6 bases). The sequenced material came from PBMCs or T cells enriched from blood (not recorded which). The CDR3, as DNA: TGTGCCAGCACCTGGGGGGGCACAGATACGCAGTATTTT. Translation: CASTWGGTDTQYF. The full variable domain, in which reference TRBV28 and TRBJ2-3 provide the parts outside the CDR3, is DVKVTQSSRYLVKRTGEKVFLECVQDMDHENMFWYRQDPGLGLRLIYFSYDVKMKEKGDIPEGYSVSREKKERFSLILESASTNQTSMYLCASTWGGTDTQYFGPGTRLTVL.